This TCR beta chain was sequenced for a study of cytomegalovirus exposure and HLA in healthy donors. Study summary: There were 117 million unique TCR beta sequences, drawn from 200 million or so T cells, in an earlier analysis.

CDR1 is MNHNS, CDR2 SASEGT, per germline. The CDR3 runs 18 residues. Germline trimming cut 1 base from V and 5 bases from J; bases unmatched to any gene: 10. PCR was performed using 60 Vbeta and 13 Jbeta primers. Libraries were prepared by immunoSEQ multiplex PCR; TCRdb keeps only in-frame clonotypes and omits some of them. The data contain 110,000 to 150,000 clones, 72% of them singletons. This receptor was taken from a man between 40 and 49 years old in good health and CMV-seronegative. This sequence joins TRBV6-1 and TRBJ2-2; 10 bases are shared with TRBD2. Sequencing input: PBMCs. The CDR3 coding sequence is TGTGCCAGCAGTGAAGTGTTTCTAGCGGGAGTCGAAACCGGGGAGCTGTTTTTT. It translates to CASSEVFLAGVETGELFF.